This entry lists 26 T cell receptor beta chains sequenced from one sample in a study of blood T cell repertoires in COVID-19. Only in-frame clones appear in the TCRdb table, and some are missing; sequencing was by immunoSEQ multiplex PCR. The sample includes roughly 290,000 clones, 70% to 90% of them seen just once. Sequenced sample: PBMCs or T cells enriched from blood (not recorded which). The receptors shown here come from a man aged 30 to 45 who had recovered from COVID-19.

This rearrangement joins TRBV4-2 to TRBJ2-2, with a possible D match to TRBD2 (5 bases). Germline CDR1 reads LGHNA; CDR2 reads YNFKEQ. The ends were cut back, 2 bases at V and 6 bases at J, with 7 bases in the middle. This CDR3 is 13 amino acids long. This chain's CDR3 is CASSQTLAGELFF. The CDR3 DNA reads as TGTGCCAGCAGCCAAACACTAGCCGGGGAGCTGTTTTTT.

A remark on this clone: Other DNA sequences in the sample encode the same CDR3. This rearrangement joins TRBV3-1 (or the pseudogene TRBV3-2) to TRBJ1-2; D is perhaps TRBD1 (5 bases). This CDR3 comprises 14 residues. Trimming stripped 0 bases from V and 0 bases from J, with 5 bases between. Germline V gene lookup returns CDR1 LGHDT and CDR2 YNNKEL (reference sequence). CDR3 DNA: TGTGCCAGCAGCCAAGACAGGGCTAACTATGGCTACACCTTC. Its translation: CASSQDRANYGYTF.

Worth noting for this clone: The junction shows a germline mismatch at one end, possibly a read error. V gene TRBV7-2 combines with J gene TRBJ1-5; the match to TRBD1 covers 8 bases. This CDR3 comprises 12 residues. Germline CDR1 SGHTA, CDR2 FQGNSA. Here the CDR3 reads CASSLKGQAPNF. DNA of the CDR3: TGTGCCAGCAGCCTTAAGGGACAGGCTCCCAATTTT.

As for this clone: Other DNA sequences in the sample encode the same CDR3. V is TRBV7-3 and J is TRBJ1-1, with D uncertain. The CDR3 totals 13 residues. The V end lost 4 bases, the J end lost 5 bases, and 11 bases lay between the germline ends. CDR1 SGHTA and CDR2 FQGTGA come from the germline V gene. The CDR3 here is CASSSRGGTEAFF. The CDR3 DNA sequence: TGTGCCAGCAGCTCCCGCGGAGGAACTGAAGCTTTCTTT.

The chain uses TRBV5-1 and TRBJ2-3; 9 nucleotides match TRBD2. This CDR3 has 15 residues. Germline V lookup: CDR1 SGHRS, CDR2 YFSETQ. V trimming: 7 bases; J trimming: 3 bases; junction bases outside the gene matches: 9. The CDR3 DNA reads as TGCGCCAGCGCCGGGGCGGGGGGGCCGACAGATACGCAGTATTTT. Residues: CASAGAGGPTDTQYF.

The chain is built from TRBV4-3 and TRBJ2-6; the D gene is possibly TRBD1 (5 bases). The CDR3 runs 17 residues. The germline V and J ends were trimmed by 3 bases and 0 bases, with 12 bases remaining between them. CDR1 is LGHNA and CDR2 is YSLEER in the germline V gene. The CDR3 here is CASSQTRQTSGANVLTF. The DNA for the CDR3 is TGCGCCAGCAGCCAGACTCGACAGACCTCTGGGGCCAACGTCCTGACTTTC.

This clone was recorded a few times. The chain combines TRBV27 with TRBJ2-5; 7 bases are shared with TRBD2. CDR1 and CDR2 (germline): MNHEY, SMNVEV (reference sequence). This CDR3 spans 16 amino acids. V was pared by 4 bases and J by 0 bases, with 8 bases of the junction left unmatched. CDR3 in DNA: TGTGCCAGCAGTTCCCGTGGAGCGGGGTACCAAGAGACCCAGTACTTC. Residues: CASSSRGAGYQETQYF.

The chain couples TRBV4-2 to TRBJ1-2; 12 bases fit TRBD1. CDR1 LGHNA and CDR2 YNFKEQ come from the germline V gene. The junction had 2 bases not matched to a gene; V was cut back by 8 bases and J by 7 bases. CDR3 length: 12 residues. CDR3: CASEGQGAGYTF. The CDR3 bases are TGTGCCAGCGAGGGACAGGGGGCTGGCTACACCTTC.

The rearrangement links TRBV4-2 to TRBJ2-3, with 13 positions matching TRBD2. Germline CDR1 is LGHNA and CDR2 is YNFKEQ. The CDR3 is 17 amino acids. V lost 2 bases, J lost 10 bases, and 12 bases stayed unmatched. For the CDR3, the DNA is TGTGCCAGCAGCCAACAGACTAGCGGGGGGCCTGGAGAAGCGCAGTATTTT. Its translation is CASSQQTSGGPGEAQYF.

The chain combines TRBV25-1 with TRBJ2-7, with TRBD1 as a possible D gene (7 bases). This CDR3 has 14 amino acids. Germline V gene sequence: CDR1 MGHDK, CDR2 SYGVNS. V shed 4 bases and J shed 1 base, with 11 bases lying between them. CDR3 amino acids: CASSGAGQSYEQYF. The DNA for the CDR3 is TGTGCCAGCAGTGGCGCGGGACAGTCCTACGAGCAGTACTTC.

CDR3 sequence reads: CASSFSAGDSNQPQHF. CDR3 DNA sequence: TGTGCCAGCAGTTTTTCCGCGGGGGATAGCAATCAGCCCCAGCATTTT. This sequence joins TRBV27 and TRBJ1-5; weak D call: TRBD1 (5 bases). The V end lost 3 bases, the J end lost 0 bases, and 12 bases lay between the germline ends. Germline CDR1 MNHEY, CDR2 SMNVEV (reference sequence). The CDR3 is 16 residues long.

The chain links TRBV28 to TRBJ1-4, with 7 bases identical to TRBD1. Trimming at V came to 8 bases and at J to 6 bases, leaving 9 bases not matched to a gene. The CDR3 spans 14 residues. Germline-derived CDR1 and CDR2 are MDHEN and SYDVKM. Here the CDR3 reads CASRSRGFDEKLFF. The CDR3 DNA reads TGTGCCAGCCGGTCCAGGGGGTTTGATGAAAAACTGTTTTTT. Full variable domain (rest looked up from reference TRBV28 and TRBJ1-4): DVKVTQSSRYLVKRTGEKVFLECVQDMDHENMFWYRQDPGLGLRLIYFSYDVKMKEKGDIPEGYSVSREKKERFSLILESASTNQTSMYLCASRSRGFDEKLFFGSGTQLSVL.

CDR3 in amino acids: CASSFGGGDNEQFF. CDR3 DNA sequence: TGTGCCAGCAGCTTCGGCGGGGGGGACAATGAGCAGTTCTTC. The chain couples TRBV5-4 to TRBJ2-1; 9 bases align to TRBD2. From germline, CDR1 is SGHNT and CDR2 YYREEE (reference sequence). V was clipped by 2 bases and J by 5 bases; unmatched bases: 2. The CDR3 has 14 residues.

V is TRBV5-1 and J is TRBJ1-1; D ambiguous. CDR3 length: 14 residues. Looked up from germline, CDR1 is SGHRS and CDR2 is YFSETQ. V shed 0 bases and J shed 2 bases, with 8 bases lying between them. As DNA, the CDR3 is TGCGCCAGCAGCTTGGTTCCAGATAACACTGAAGCTTTCTTT. This gives the protein CASSLVPDNTEAFF.

V is TRBV2 and J is TRBJ1-6; D remains unclear. Germline V lookup: CDR1 SNHLY, CDR2 FYNNEI. V was shortened by 8 bases and J by 7 bases, with 12 bases between the two germline ends. This CDR3 comprises 13 residues. CDR3 bases: TGTGCCAGCCATTCGGACTTAAATTCACCCCTCCACTTT. Its protein is CASHSDLNSPLHF.

For this clone: At the DNA level, this CDR3 is encoded by other sequences in the same sample as well. CDR3: CASSPGSGANVLTF. In DNA form, the CDR3 reads TGTGCCAGCTCACCCGGCTCTGGGGCCAACGTCCTGACTTTC. The V gene is TRBV18, the J gene TRBJ2-6; D uncertain. From germline, CDR1 is KGHSH and CDR2 LQKENI. The length of the CDR3 is 14 residues. The V end lost 3 bases, the J end lost 0 bases, and 3 bases lay between the germline ends.

CDR3 in DNA: TGCGCCAGCAGCCAAGAGCTCGGGGGGCTCCAAGAGACCCAGTACTTC. This codes for CASSQELGGLQETQYF. The chain is built from TRBV4-1 and TRBJ2-5; D is possibly TRBD2 (7 bases). The germline V gene encodes CDR1 MGHRA and CDR2 YSYEKL. V was cut by 0 bases and J by 1 base, with 12 bases left in between. This CDR3 is 16 amino acids long.

This clone was picked up one time. The gene calls are TRBV5-1 and TRBJ1-2; D remains ambiguous. The V gene's germline CDR1 is SGHRS and CDR2 YFSETQ. CDR3 size: 14 residues. V was shortened by 4 bases and J by 3 bases, with 13 bases between the two germline ends. DNA of the CDR3: TGCGCCAGCAGCCCGACAAGAATAGACTATGGCTACACCTTC. Translated, it gives CASSPTRIDYGYTF.

The rearrangement joins TRBV25-1 to TRBJ1-2, with D perhaps TRBD1 (6 bases). From germline, CDR1 is MGHDK and CDR2 SYGVNS. This CDR3 spans 14 amino acids. Between the trimmed V and J ends, which lost 5 bases and 3 bases, there was a span of 13 bases. CDR3 DNA: TGTGCCAGCAGTCCCGCAGGGGAATACTATGGCTACACCTTC. Its translation is CASSPAGEYYGYTF.

The V and J genes are TRBV9 and TRBJ2-1; 10 positions match TRBD2. Germline CDR1 reads SGDLS; CDR2 reads YYNGEE. The length of the CDR3 is 15 residues. Trimming removed 0 bases from V and 5 bases from J; junction bases left unmatched: 2. The CDR3, as DNA: TGTGCCAGCAGCGTAGAGGGACTAGCGAACAATGAGCAGTTCTTC. As protein: CASSVEGLANNEQFF.

V is TRBV29-1 and J is TRBJ1-3; D gene unclear. Germline lookup yields CDR1 SQVTM and CDR2 ANQGSEA. The ends were cut back, 6 bases at V and 0 bases at J, with 12 bases in the middle. The CDR3 is 14 amino acids. CDR3 loop: CSVDGGPSGNTIYF. The CDR3 DNA reads TGCAGCGTAGACGGCGGTCCCTCTGGAAACACCATATATTTT.

V and J are TRBV7-9 and TRBJ2-7; TRBD1 matches at 8 bases. J gave up 6 bases and V 6 bases, and 16 bases lay outside the gene matches. The CDR3 is 16 residues long. CDR1 SEHNR and CDR2 FQNEAQ come from the germline V gene (reference sequence). CDR3 loop: CASRPGRQGAFGEQYF. The CDR3 bases are TGTGCCAGCAGACCGGGTCGGCAGGGGGCTTTCGGCGAGCAGTACTTC.

This chain connects TRBV9 to TRBJ1-1, with TRBD1 matching over 8 bases. V lost 0 bases, J lost 8 bases, and 6 bases stayed unmatched. Germline V gene data show CDR1 as SGDLS and CDR2 as YYNGEE. The CDR3 runs 14 residues. In DNA form, the CDR3 reads TGTGCCAGCAGCGTAGTCGTAGGGACAGGAGAAGCTTTCTTT. Translating it yields CASSVVVGTGEAFF.

The rearrangement links TRBV3-1 (or the pseudogene TRBV3-2) to TRBJ1-1, with unresolved D. This CDR3 is built from 13 residues. Germline-derived CDR1 and CDR2 are LGHDT and YNNKEL (reference sequence). V lost 0 bases and J lost 11, with 13 bases in between. The CDR3 is CASSQDTGARAFF. In nucleotides, the CDR3 is TGTGCCAGCAGCCAAGATACGGGTGCTCGCGCTTTCTTT.

V and J are TRBV4-2 and TRBJ2-2; TRBD2 matches at 11 bases. V lost 0 bases and J lost 0; bases outside the gene matches: 15. This CDR3 has 22 residues. Germline-derived CDR1 and CDR2 are LGHNA and YNFKEQ. The CDR3 nucleotides are TGTGCCAGCAGCCAAGATCGACGCTACCCCGGGACTAGCGGCCCGAACACCGGGGAGCTGTTTTTT. This codes for CASSQDRRYPGTSGPNTGELFF.

The V call is TRBV9, the J call TRBJ2-3, with D perhaps TRBD1 (7 bases). Germline V lookup: CDR1 SGDLS, CDR2 YYNGEE. This CDR3 comprises 16 residues. The germline V and J ends were trimmed by 0 bases and 1 base, with 12 bases remaining between them. This CDR3 reads CASSVGGGGGTDTQYF. In nucleotides, the CDR3 is TGTGCCAGCAGCGTAGGAGGGGGCGGGGGCACAGATACGCAGTATTTT.